The 30 T cell receptor beta chains below come from one sample, sequenced in a study of CD8 T cells in Susac syndrome. Reverse transcription of roughly 0.5 to 1 ug RNA was performed with random hexamers. TCRdb itself ran the immunoSEQ multiplex PCR reads through MiXCR, one entry per CDR3 protein. The repertoire holds some 220,000 distinct CDR3 sequences, with nearly 97% as singletons. Sequenced input: CD4+ T cells from PBMCs. These receptor sequences come from a human donor with multiple sclerosis.

The genes are TRBV7-3 and TRBJ2-1, with TRBD2 matching 11 bases. V lost 5 bases and J lost 4; bases outside the gene matches: 4. Germline CDR1 and CDR2: SGHTA and FQGTGA. CDR3 length equals 15 residues. The CDR3 nucleotides read TGTGCCAGCAGCGCTACTAGCGGGGGTTACAATGAGCAGTTCTTC. Protein sequence: CASSATSGGYNEQFF. Full variable domain (rest looked up from reference TRBV7-3 and TRBJ2-1): GAGVSQTPSNKVTEKGKYVELRCDPISGHTALYWYRQSLGQGPEFLIYFQGTGAADDSGLPNDRFFAVRPEGSVSTLKIQRTERGDSAVYLCASSATSGGYNEQFFGPGTRLTVL.

The genes are TRBV29-1 and TRBJ1-2, with TRBD1 as a possible D gene (5 bases). Germline V CDR1 and CDR2: SQVTM, ANQGSEA. The CDR3 length is 12 residues. Trimming stripped 3 bases from V and 4 bases from J, with 9 bases between. CDR3 in amino acids: CSVEATVYGYTF. The DNA for the CDR3 is TGCAGCGTTGAGGCGACAGTCTATGGCTACACCTTC.

This chain connects TRBV29-1 to TRBJ2-7, with 8 bases fitting TRBD1. The CDR3 loop spans 13 amino acids. The V and J ends lost 6 bases and 2 bases, in that order; junction bases with no gene match: 6. Germline-derived CDR1 and CDR2 are SQVTM and ANQGSEA. Here the CDR3 DNA reads TGCAGCGTGGGCGACAGGGGTCCCTACGAGCAGTACTTC. This sequence encodes CSVGDRGPYEQYF.

The chain is built from TRBV20-1 and TRBJ1-1; D gene uncertain. Germline values: CDR1 DFQATT, CDR2 SNEGSKA (reference sequence). This CDR3 is 14 amino acids long. V lost 0 bases, J lost 4 bases, and 12 bases lay in between. CDR3 protein: CSARDPEAITEAFF. CDR3 DNA: TGCAGTGCTAGAGATCCTGAGGCAATCACTGAAGCTTTCTTT.

The CDR3 here is CSAPETGTEAFF. Written as DNA, the CDR3 is TGCAGTGCGCCGGAAACCGGCACTGAAGCTTTCTTT. The chain recombines TRBV20-1 with TRBJ1-1; the D is unclear. The CDR3 runs 12 residues. CDR1 DFQATT and CDR2 SNEGSKA come from the germline V gene (reference sequence). V lost 6 bases to trimming and J lost 4 bases, with 12 bases between them.

This sequence joins TRBV28 and TRBJ1-2; the match to TRBD1 covers 10 bases. Germline CDR1 MDHEN, CDR2 SYDVKM. J gave up 8 bases and V 1 base, and 7 bases lay outside the gene matches. This CDR3 is built from 15 residues. The CDR3: CASSLSGQGREGYTF. The CDR3 nucleotides read TGTGCCAGCAGTTTATCGGGACAGGGGCGAGAAGGCTACACCTTC.

This clonotype has a single count. The gene calls are TRBV7-8 and TRBJ2-1, with D possibly TRBD2 on 5 matching bases. The CDR3 extends over 15 amino acids. Trimming removed 1 base from V and 4 bases from J, with 11 bases in between. Germline CDR1 is SGHVS and CDR2 is FQNEAQ. CDR3 DNA: TGTGCCAGCAGCTTAGTCGGGGATAAGTACAATGAGCAGTTCTTC. Translation: CASSLVGDKYNEQFF.

This chain links TRBV18 with TRBJ2-5; D is uncertain. Germline lookup yields CDR1 KGHSH and CDR2 LQKENI. V was trimmed by 3 bases and J by 4 bases, leaving 15 bases between them. There are 15 residues in the CDR3. The DNA for the CDR3 is TGTGCCAGCTCACCGTTACACTCAGGACGAGAGACCCAGTACTTC. Its protein product is CASSPLHSGRETQYF.

DNA for the CDR3: TGTGCCTGGAGTAAGGGAGGAGAGACCCAGTACTTC. Residues: CAWSKGGETQYF. The chain joins TRBV30 to TRBJ2-5; D may be TRBD2 (6 bases). The ends were cut back, 2 bases at V and 4 bases at J, with 8 bases in the middle. Germline V gives CDR1 GTSNPN, CDR2 SVGIG (reference sequence). This CDR3 is built from 12 residues. Drawing the rest from reference TRBV30 and TRBJ2-5, the complete variable domain is SQTIHQWPATLVQPVGSPLSLECTVEGTSNPNLYWYRQAAGRGLQLLFYSVGIGQISSEVPQNLSASRPQDRQFILSSKKLLLSDSGFYLCAWSKGGETQYFGPGTRLLVL.

V gene TRBV9 combines with J gene TRBJ2-3; 13 bases fit TRBD2. CDR1 and CDR2 from the germline V gene are SGDLS and YYNGEE. J was trimmed by 0 bases and V by 0 bases; bases with no gene match: 1. The CDR3 has 17 amino acids. CDR3 in amino acids: CASSVAGLAGSTDTQYF. The CDR3 nucleotides are TGTGCCAGCAGCGTAGCGGGACTAGCGGGGAGCACAGATACGCAGTATTTT.

This rearrangement joins TRBV2 to TRBJ2-3; TRBD2 is a possible D gene (5 bases). Germline loops: CDR1 SNHLY, CDR2 FYNNEI. The CDR3 sequence is 17 residues long. V was pared by 0 bases and J by 0 bases, with 13 bases between. CDR3 protein: CASSEARRGSSTDTQYF. CDR3 sequence (DNA): TGTGCCAGCAGTGAAGCGCGACGCGGGTCTAGCACAGATACGCAGTATTTT.

This chain uses TRBV20-1 with TRBJ2-4; TRBD2 matches at 7 bases. Germline loops: CDR1 DFQATT, CDR2 SNEGSKA (reference sequence). V trimming: 1 base; J trimming: 7 bases; junction bases outside the gene matches: 7. The CDR3 covers 14 residues. The CDR3 is CSARALAGDNIQYF. CDR3 sequence (DNA): TGCAGTGCTAGAGCGCTGGCGGGAGATAACATTCAGTACTTC.

The sample holds one count of this clonotype. J is TRBJ2-7 and V is TRBV7-2; D gene unclear. Germline lookup yields CDR1 SGHTA and CDR2 FQGNSA. This CDR3 is 15 amino acids long. Trimming stripped 1 base from V and 2 bases from J, with 12 bases between. CDR3 protein: CASSLGSTVPYEQYF. The CDR3 DNA is TGTGCCAGCAGCTTAGGGTCTACAGTACCCTACGAGCAGTACTTC.

This chain joins TRBV28 and TRBJ2-4; a weak D match, TRBD1 (6 bases). This CDR3 is 15 amino acids long. V dropped 5 bases and J dropped 0 bases, with 11 bases sitting between them. Germline V gives CDR1 MDHEN, CDR2 SYDVKM. CDR3 sequence: CASSLRDIAKNIQYF. In nucleotides, the CDR3 is TGTGCCAGCAGTCTCCGGGACATAGCCAAAAACATTCAGTACTTC.

This chain links TRBV5-1 with TRBJ2-3; 8 bases agree with TRBD2. The ends lost 0 bases at V and 2 bases at J; junction bases unmatched: 5. The CDR3 is made up of 16 amino acids. Germline values: CDR1 SGHRS, CDR2 YFSETQ. The CDR3 protein is CASSLVPGGPTDTQYF. CDR3 in DNA: TGCGCCAGCAGCTTGGTACCGGGAGGGCCCACAGATACGCAGTATTTT.

The chain recombines TRBV7-9 with TRBJ2-2; 7 nucleotides align to TRBD2. Germline CDR1 reads SEHNR; CDR2 reads FQNEAQ (reference sequence). This CDR3 has 17 amino acids. V gave up 1 base and J gave up 6 bases; unmatched junction bases: 11. CDR3 DNA: TGTGCCAGCAGCTTAGTCGGGCGGGAGAGGTCGGCCGGGGAGCTGTTTTTT. Translated, it gives CASSLVGRERSAGELFF.

The chain uses TRBV10-1 and TRBJ1-5; no firm D call. The CDR3 loop spans 10 amino acids. Germline V lookup: CDR1 WNHNN, CDR2 SYGVQD (reference sequence). Trimming pared 4 bases from V and 6 bases from J, leaving 1 base between. The CDR3 loop reads CASSGQPQHF. CDR3 DNA: TGCGCCAGCAGTGGTCAGCCCCAGCATTTT.

Concerning this clonotype: Relative to the germline gene, one junction end is altered; a read error may explain this. V gene TRBV30 combines with J gene TRBJ2-1; D unclear. Per germline, CDR1 GTSNPN and CDR2 SVGIG (reference sequence). The CDR3 loop spans 12 amino acids. The DNA of the CDR3 is TGTGCCTGGAGTACTTCCTACGATGAGCAGTTCTTC. Its protein product is CAWSTSYDEQFF. Drawing the rest from reference TRBV30 and TRBJ2-1, the complete variable domain is SQTIHQWPATLVQPVGSPLSLECTVEGTSNPNLYWYRQAAGRGLQLLFYSVGIGQISSEVPQNLSASRPQDRQFILSSKKLLLSDSGFYLCAWSTSYDEQFFGPGTRLTVL.

This sequence joins TRBV5-1 and TRBJ1-1; D gene unclear. Germline V gene sequence: CDR1 SGHRS, CDR2 YFSETQ. The CDR3 sequence is 14 residues long. V lost 4 bases to trimming and J lost 1 base, with 11 bases between them. The CDR3 region is CASSPRRGNTEAFF. In DNA, the CDR3 is TGCGCCAGCAGCCCGCGGCGGGGGAACACTGAAGCTTTCTTT.

The chain carries TRBV6-5 and TRBJ2-1; D is ambiguous. CDR1 is MNHEY and CDR2 is SVGAGI in the germline V gene. The V and J ends lost 0 bases and 7 bases respectively, with 4 bases between them. The CDR3 consists of 12 residues. In DNA, the CDR3 is TGTGCCAGCAGTTACTCGACGAATGAGCAGTTCTTC. Its translation is CASSYSTNEQFF.

The gene calls are TRBV3-1 and TRBJ2-7; no clear D gene. The ends were cut back, 1 base at V and 2 bases at J, with 15 bases in the middle. The CDR3 extends over 16 amino acids. Germline CDR1 reads LGHDT; CDR2 reads YNNKEL (reference sequence). The CDR3 loop reads CASSQASGRAPYEQYF. The CDR3 DNA is TGTGCCAGCAGCCAAGCGTCAGGCAGAGCTCCCTACGAGCAGTACTTC.

The CDR3 DNA reads as TGTGCCAGCAGCCGGAGTGGAGCGAGGACCCAGTACTTC. Protein sequence: CASSRSGARTQYF. The chain links TRBV12-3 or TRBV12-4 to TRBJ2-5; D gene uncertain. V lost 6 bases, J lost 7 bases, and 15 bases lay in between. The CDR3 contains 13 residues.

The rearrangement uses TRBV2 and TRBJ2-3, with D perhaps matching TRBD1 (6 bases). Germline CDR1 and CDR2: SNHLY and FYNNEI. Trimming took 8 bases from V and 3 from J, leaving 21 bases between them. The CDR3 has 16 residues. CDR3 sequence (DNA): TGTGCCAGCCGACGCCGGAGACAGGACTGGACAGATACGCAGTATTTT. This codes for CASRRRRQDWTDTQYF.

The V and J genes are TRBV9 and TRBJ2-1, with D perhaps matching TRBD1 or TRBD2 (5 bases each). The germline CDR1 and CDR2 sequences are SGDLS and YYNGEE. The length of the CDR3 is 15 residues. V lost 3 bases and J lost 3, with 13 bases in between. The CDR3 loop reads CASSAEGDSYNEQFF. The CDR3 coding sequence is TGTGCCAGCAGCGCCGAGGGAGACAGCTACAATGAGCAGTTCTTC.

The rearrangement joins TRBV10-3 to TRBJ2-1, with D possibly TRBD2 on 5 matching bases. This CDR3 is 12 amino acids long. Germline CDR1 reads ENHRY; CDR2 reads SYGVKD. With 0 bases removed from V and 9 bases from J, the gap between germline ends came to 6 bases. DNA of the CDR3: TGTGCCATCAGTGAGTCTCGGGGTGAGCAGTTCTTC. Its translation: CAISESRGEQFF.

This rearrangement joins TRBV7-2 to TRBJ2-7; D might be TRBD2 (5 bases). CDR3 length equals 12 residues. V lost 6 bases, J lost 5 bases, and 11 bases lay in between. Germline V gives CDR1 SGHTA, CDR2 FQGNSA. CDR3: CASREAEDEQYF. In DNA form, the CDR3 reads TGTGCCAGCAGAGAGGCGGAGGACGAGCAGTACTTC.

This chain links TRBV19 with TRBJ1-5; 10 bases are shared with TRBD1. This CDR3 has 17 residues. Per the germline V gene, CDR1 is LNHDA and CDR2 is SQIVND (reference sequence). V lost 5 bases, J lost 5 bases, and 12 bases stayed unmatched. CDR3 loop: CASSPERTGGHYQPQHF. As DNA, the CDR3 is TGTGCCAGTAGTCCAGAACGGACAGGGGGACACTATCAGCCCCAGCATTTT.

The chain recombines TRBV6-1 with TRBJ1-5; D might be TRBD1 (5 bases). CDR1 MNHNS and CDR2 SASEGT come from the germline V gene. CDR3 length equals 13 residues. V was pared by 5 bases and J by 7 bases, with 12 bases between. CDR3 amino acids: CASSWDAGQPQHF. CDR3 coding DNA: TGTGCCAGCAGTTGGGACGCGGGGCAGCCCCAGCATTTT.

The genes are TRBV4-2 and TRBJ2-7; D perhaps matches TRBD1 (6 bases). This CDR3 spans 14 amino acids. Germline-derived CDR1 and CDR2 are LGHNA and YNFKEQ. V lost 4 bases, J lost 7 bases, and 17 bases lay in between. This chain's CDR3 is CASSLGQSDSEQYF. The CDR3 DNA reads TGTGCCAGCAGCCTTGGACAGTCTGATTCAGAGCAGTACTTC.

The count of this clonotype is one. The rearrangement links TRBV29-1 to TRBJ1-3, with 7 bases matching TRBD1. The CDR3 runs 13 residues. Germline CDR1 SQVTM, CDR2 ANQGSEA. J was trimmed by 2 bases and V by 3 bases; bases with no gene match: 1. This CDR3 is CSVETGTGNTIYF. Written as DNA, the CDR3 is TGCAGCGTTGAGACAGGGACTGGAAACACCATATATTTT.